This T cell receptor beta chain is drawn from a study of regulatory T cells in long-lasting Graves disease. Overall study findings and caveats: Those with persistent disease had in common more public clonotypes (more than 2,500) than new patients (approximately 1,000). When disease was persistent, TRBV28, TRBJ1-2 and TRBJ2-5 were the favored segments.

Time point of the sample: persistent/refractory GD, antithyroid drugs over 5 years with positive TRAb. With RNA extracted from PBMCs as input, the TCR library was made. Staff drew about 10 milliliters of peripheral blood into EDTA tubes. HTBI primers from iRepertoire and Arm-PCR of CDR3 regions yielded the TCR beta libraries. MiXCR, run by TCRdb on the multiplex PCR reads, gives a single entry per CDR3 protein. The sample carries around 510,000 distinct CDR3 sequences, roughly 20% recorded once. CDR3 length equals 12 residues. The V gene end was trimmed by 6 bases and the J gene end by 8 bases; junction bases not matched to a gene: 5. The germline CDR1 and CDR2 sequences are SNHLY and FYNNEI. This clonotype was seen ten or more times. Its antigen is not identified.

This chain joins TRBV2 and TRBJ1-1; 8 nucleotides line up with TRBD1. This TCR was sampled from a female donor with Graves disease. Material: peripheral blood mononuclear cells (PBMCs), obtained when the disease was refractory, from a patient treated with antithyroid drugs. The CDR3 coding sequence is TGTGCCAGCAGACCCGGACAGGGAGAAGCTTTCTTT. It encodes CASRPGQGEAFF.